This is a list of T cell receptor beta chains from one sample in a study of blood T cell repertoires in COVID-19. Using immunoSEQ multiplex PCR, the repertoire was profiled, and TCRdb retains in-frame clones only, with some absent. The sample holds 180,000 or so clones; over 80% are singletons and the top ten take about 1.4%. The sequenced sample was peripheral blood. The source of these receptors is a woman aged 45-65 years with acute or convalescent COVID-19. The CDR3 runs from the conserved cysteine through the conserved F or W. The D gene is left open where the match is weak. Size tells how often a clone was seen (once, few, many) or the class of an expanded clone, and some rows leave it out.

14,TRBJ1-1,TRBV27,-,once,TGTGCCAGCAGCTCGTGGGGAGGCGACGCTGAAGCTTTCTTT,CASSSWGGDAEAFF
15,TRBJ2-5,TRBV5-4,TRBD2,-,TGTGCCAGCAGCTTTGGGACTAGCAACCAAGAGACCCAGTACTTC,CASSFGTSNQETQYF
14,TRBJ1-2,TRBV6-5,-,few,TGTGCCAGCAGCCCCCCGACAGTAGGGCACGGCTACACCTTC,CASSPPTVGHGYTF
14,TRBJ1-6,TRBV2,-,-,TGTGCCAGCAGTGAATATACAGATAATTCACCCCTCCACTTT,CASSEYTDNSPLHF
14,TRBJ2-5,TRBV9,-,-,TGTGCCAGCAGCGTAGTAGGGGTGGGAGAGACCCAGTACTTC,CASSVVGVGETQYF
14,TRBJ2-5,TRBV19,TRBD2,-,TGTGCCAGTAGTGACCCGGGGGGTCAAGAGACCCAGTACTTC,CASSDPGGQETQYF
11,TRBJ1-2,TRBV6-5,-,-,TGTGCCAGCAGTCAGGGTGATGGCTACACCTTC,CASSQGDGYTF
13,TRBJ1-2,TRBV7-9,-,-,TGTGCCAGCAGCTTGGGGGCCCGTGGTGGCTACACCTTC,CASSLGARGGYTF
13,TRBJ1-1,TRBV15,-,-,TGTGCCACCAGCAGAGGCGAGGTAACTGAAGCTTTCTTT,CATSRGEVTEAFF
14,TRBJ2-7,TRBV6-6,-,-,TGTGCCAGCAGTGAGAGGACTCCGCCTGGCGAGCAGTACTTC,CASSERTPPGEQYF
12,TRBJ2-3,TRBV24-1,-,once,TGTGCCACCAGTGATCACACAGATACGCAGTATTTT,CATSDHTDTQYF
16,TRBJ2-5,TRBV27,-,-,TGTGCCAGCAGTTTTAAGGCTCGCGGGAAGCAAGAGACCCAGTACTTC,CASSFKARGKQETQYF
15,TRBJ2-2,TRBV5-1,TRBD1,-,TGCGCCAGCAGCACCGGGACAGGGTACACCGGGGAGCTGTTTTTT,CASSTGTGYTGELFF
16,TRBJ1-2,TRBV4-3,-,-,TGCGCCAGCAGCCAAGAACGAAAGCCCACTACCTATGGCTACACCTTC,CASSQERKPTTYGYTF
14,TRBJ2-3,TRBV19,TRBD2,-,TGTGCCAGTAGCCAAGCGGGAGTACAGTATACGCAGTATTTT,CASSQAGVQYTQYF
15,TRBJ2-2,TRBV5-1,TRBD2,-,TGCGCCAGCAGCTTGCTAGCGGCGAACACCGGGGAGCTGTTTTTT,CASSLLAANTGELFF
15,TRBJ2-7,TRBV11-3,TRBD1,-,TGTGCCAGCAGCCTCGGACAGGGAAGCTCCTACGAGCAGTACTTC,CASSLGQGSSYEQYF
15,TRBJ2-1,TRBV6-5,TRBD2,-,TGTGCCAGCAGCCCAACTAGCGGGGGGTACAATGAGCAGTTCTTC,CASSPTSGGYNEQFF
16,TRBJ2-3,TRBV9,TRBD2,-,TGTGCCAGCAGCGATCTAGCGGGGGACTACACAGATACGCAGTATTTT,CASSDLAGDYTDTQYF
14,TRBJ1-3,TRBV3-1/TRBV3-2,-,few,TGTGCCAGCAGCCAAGTCCTTTCTGGAAACACCATATATTTT,CASSQVLSGNTIYF
13,TRBJ1-2,TRBV7-8,-,-,TGTGCCAGCACCCCCACAGGGAACTATGGCTACACCTTC,CASTPTGNYGYTF
16,TRBJ1-3,TRBV4-1,TRBD1,-,TGCGCCAGCAGCCAATCCCCAGGGGGATCGGGAAACACCATATATTTT,CASSQSPGGSGNTIYF
15,TRBJ2-7,TRBV7-9,TRBD2,once,TGTGCCAGCAGTAGCGGGCACCCTACGATCTACGAGCAGTACTTC,CASSSGHPTIYEQYF
15,TRBJ2-2,TRBV7-8,-,-,TGTGCCAGCAGCTTATTCGGCGGCAGCCCCGGGGAGCTGTTTTTT,CASSLFGGSPGELFF
13,TRBJ1-1,TRBV18,-,-,TGTGCCAGCTCACCGGCCCAGAACACTGAAGCTTTCTTT,CASSPAQNTEAFF
14,TRBJ1-2,TRBV3-1/TRBV3-2,-,-,TGTGCCAGCCATTCACAGGGCGCCAACTATGGCTACACCTTC,CASHSQGANYGYTF
14,TRBJ2-7,TRBV21-1,-,-,TGTGCCAGCACCCCGGGACACCCGAACCACGAGCAGTACTTC,CASTPGHPNHEQYF
14,TRBJ2-5,TRBV18,-,-,TGTGCCAGCTCACGCGGGACAGCCCAAGAGACCCAGTACTTC,CASSRGTAQETQYF
14,TRBJ2-7,TRBV6-5,-,-,TGTGCCAGCAGTTACTCTACAGCTTCCTACGAGCAGTACTTC,CASSYSTASYEQYF
16,TRBJ2-2,TRBV5-6,-,-,TGTGCCAGCAGCTTGGCCCGAGGAGCCGACACCGGGGAGCTGTTTTTT,CASSLARGADTGELFF
15,TRBJ2-1,TRBV24-1,TRBD1,-,TGTGCCACCAGCGAAACAGGGGGCGGACGCAATGAGCAGTTCTTC,CATSETGGGRNEQFF
15,TRBJ2-1,TRBV7-8,-,-,TGTGCCAGCAGCTTAGCGCTCGGCGGGTTCAATGAGCAGTTCTTC,CASSLALGGFNEQFF
18,TRBJ1-1,TRBV3-1/TRBV3-2,-,-,TGTGCCAGCAGCCCATTCCGGGGGGCCCCCCCGATGAACACTGAAGCTTTCTTT,CASSPFRGAPPMNTEAFF
11,TRBJ1-2,TRBV24-1,-,-,TGTGCCACCAGTGATCTCTATGGCTACACCTTC,CATSDLYGYTF
12,TRBJ1-1,TRBV5-4,-,-,TGTGCCAGCAGCAAGGGAGGGCCTGAAGCTTTCTTT,CASSKGGPEAFF
16,TRBJ2-1,TRBV19,TRBD2,-,TGTGCCAGTAGTTCCCCCCGGACTAGCGGGAGTAATGAGCAGTTCTTC,CASSSPRTSGSNEQFF
12,TRBJ2-3,TRBV2,-,once,TGTGCCAGCAGTGGGACAGAAGATACGCAGTATTTT,CASSGTEDTQYF
14,TRBJ1-1,TRBV11-2,-,-,TGTGCCAGCAGCTTAGGTCGACAGAGTAATGAAGCTTTCTTT,CASSLGRQSNEAFF
19,TRBJ1-3,TRBV10-3,TRBD1,-,TGTGCCATCAGTGATCAGAGACAGGGACCTGCTCTCTCTGGAAACACCATATATTTT,CAISDQRQGPALSGNTIYF
16,TRBJ1-1,TRBV7-9,TRBD1,-,TGTGCCAGCAGCTTAGGGCAGGGGACAGTGAACACTGAAGCTTTCTTT,CASSLGQGTVNTEAFF
13,TRBJ1-2,TRBV27,-,once,TGTGCCAGCAGTTTAGCGGGGGTCTATGGCTACACCTTC,CASSLAGVYGYTF
14,TRBJ2-7,TRBV5-1,-,-,TGCGCCAGCAGCTTTGAGGGATCGGGCTACGAGCAGTACTTC,CASSFEGSGYEQYF
15,TRBJ1-6,TRBV5-4,TRBD1,once,TGTGCCGTCGCTAGGTGGGCAGGGGGTAATTCACCCCTCCACTTT,CAVARWAGGNSPLHF
16,TRBJ1-1,TRBV5-1,-,-,TGCGCCAGCAGCCCCCGGGATGCCTATTTGAACACTGAAGCTTTCTTT,CASSPRDAYLNTEAFF
12,TRBJ2-5,TRBV7-2,-,-,TGTGCCAGCAGCCAGGGAGGCGAGACCCAGTACTTC,CASSQGGETQYF
13,TRBJ1-2,TRBV11-2,-,-,TGTGCCAGCAGCGAAGGACAGCTCTATGGCTACACCTTC,CASSEGQLYGYTF
15,TRBJ1-4,TRBV18,TRBD1,few,TGTGCCAGCTCACCACCGGGACAGGGGAATGAAAAACTGTTTTTT,CASSPPGQGNEKLFF
13,TRBJ1-2,TRBV29-1,TRBD1,-,TGCAGCGCCGCGACAGGGGTAAACTATGGCTACACCTTC,CSAATGVNYGYTF
19,TRBJ1-2,TRBV23-1,TRBD1,-,TGCGCCAGCAGTCAACCGGAAGCTGACGAAACAGGGGTTAAGTATGGCTACACCTTC,CASSQPEADETGVKYGYTF
14,TRBJ2-5,TRBV6-2/TRBV6-3,TRBD1,-,TGTGCCAGCAGTTACGATCCGGGACAGGGGACCCAGTACTTC,CASSYDPGQGTQYF
15,TRBJ1-6,TRBV6-6,TRBD1,-,TGTGCCAGCAGTTACTCGGGACAGGAAGGTTCACCCCTCCACTTT,CASSYSGQEGSPLHF
13,TRBJ2-2,TRBV7-9,-,-,TGTGCCAGCAACAGAAAAGTCACCGGGGAGCTGTTTTTT,CASNRKVTGELFF
12,TRBJ1-2,TRBV6-5,-,-,TGTGCCAGCACCGACAGCAACTATGGCTACACCTTC,CASTDSNYGYTF
13,TRBJ2-5,TRBV5-8,TRBD2,-,TGTGCCAGCAGCTCTGGACTAGTGAGGACCCAGTACTTC,CASSSGLVRTQYF
15,TRBJ2-3,TRBV7-6,TRBD2,once,TGTGCCAGCAGCAGTAGCGGGGGGCCGGGAGGTACGCAGTATTTT,CASSSSGGPGGTQYF
14,TRBJ2-3,TRBV6-2/TRBV6-3,-,-,TGTGCCAGCAGTCCGAACTCATTCACAGATACGCAGTATTTT,CASSPNSFTDTQYF
17,TRBJ2-2,TRBV18,TRBD2,-,TGTGCCAGCTCACCCGGACTAGCGGGAGTAGGAACCGGGGAGCTGTTTTTT,CASSPGLAGVGTGELFF
14,TRBJ1-4,TRBV24-1,-,-,TGTGCCACCCCATGGGAGGGCCTTAATGAAAAACTGTTTTTT,CATPWEGLNEKLFF
14,TRBJ1-5,TRBV10-3,TRBD1,-,TGTGCCATCAGCTTGGGACAGGGGCAACAGCCCCAGCATTTT,CAISLGQGQQPQHF